The T cell receptor beta chain under discussion was sequenced for a study of cytomegalovirus exposure and HLA in healthy donors. V gave up 1 base and J gave up 0 bases, with 10 bases separating them. The germline gives CDR1 SNHLY, CDR2 FYNNEI. This CDR3 has 15 amino acids. This clone has only a few counts. 13 Jbeta primers and 60 Vbeta primers were used for the PCR. TCRdb's table, derived via immunoSEQ multiplex PCR, lists solely in-frame clones and lacks some. The repertoire holds about 190,000 clones, with over 70% as singletons. It was healthy bone marrow donors who served as donors. Material for sequencing was PBMCs. The receptor was derived from a woman aged 25 to 39 in good health and CMV-seropositive. The chain links TRBV2 to TRBJ2-7, with D unclear. Written as DNA, the CDR3 is TGTGCCAGCAGTGAAGTAAACAACCCCTCCTACGAGCAGTACTTC. Translating it yields CASSEVNNPSYEQYF. Drawing the rest from reference TRBV2 and TRBJ2-7, the complete variable domain is EPEVTQTPSHQVTQMGQEVILRCVPISNHLYFYWYRQILGQKVEFLVSFYNNEISEKSEIFDDQFSVERPDGSNFTLKIRSTKLEDSAMYFCASSEVNNPSYEQYFGPGTRLTVT.